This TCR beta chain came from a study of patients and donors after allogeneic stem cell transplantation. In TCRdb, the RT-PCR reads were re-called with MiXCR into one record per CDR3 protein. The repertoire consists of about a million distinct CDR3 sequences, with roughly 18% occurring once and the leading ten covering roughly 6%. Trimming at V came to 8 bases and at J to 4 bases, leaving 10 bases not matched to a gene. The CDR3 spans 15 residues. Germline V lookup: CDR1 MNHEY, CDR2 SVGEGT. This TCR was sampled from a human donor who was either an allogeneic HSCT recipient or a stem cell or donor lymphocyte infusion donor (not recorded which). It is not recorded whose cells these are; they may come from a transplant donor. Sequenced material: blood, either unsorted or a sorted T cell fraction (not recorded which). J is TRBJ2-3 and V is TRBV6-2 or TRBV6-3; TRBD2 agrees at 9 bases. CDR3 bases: TGTGCCAGCTTCGCCCACGGACTAGCGCCAGATACGCAGTATTTT. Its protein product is CASFAHGLAPDTQYF.